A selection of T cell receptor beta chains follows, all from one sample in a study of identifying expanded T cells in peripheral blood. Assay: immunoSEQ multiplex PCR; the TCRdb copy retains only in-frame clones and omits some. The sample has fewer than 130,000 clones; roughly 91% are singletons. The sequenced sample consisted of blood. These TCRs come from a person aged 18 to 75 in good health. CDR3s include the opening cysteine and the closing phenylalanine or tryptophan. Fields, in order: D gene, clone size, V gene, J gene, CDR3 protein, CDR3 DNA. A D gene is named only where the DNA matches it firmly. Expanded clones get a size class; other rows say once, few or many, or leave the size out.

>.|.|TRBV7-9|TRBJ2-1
CASTGFMQDYNEQFF
TGTGCCAGCACCGGCTTCATGCAGGACTACAATGAGCAGTTCTTC
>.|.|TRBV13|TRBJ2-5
CASSAGRAGETQYF
TGTGCCAGCAGCGCAGGACGGGCGGGGGAGACCCAGTACTTC
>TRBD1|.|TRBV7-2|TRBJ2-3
CASSLDPTGAPTDTQYF
TGTGCCAGCAGCTTAGACCCTACAGGGGCGCCCACAGATACGCAGTATTTT
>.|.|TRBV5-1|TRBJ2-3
CASSPSGTNSNTQYF
TGCGCCAGCAGCCCCTCGGGGACCAACTCTAATACGCAGTATTTT
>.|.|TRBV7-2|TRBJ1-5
CASSPTGVQPQHF
TGTGCCAGCAGCCCCACAGGAGTTCAGCCCCAGCATTTT
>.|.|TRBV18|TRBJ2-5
CASSPTEETQYF
TGTGCCAGCTCACCGACCGAGGAGACCCAGTACTTC
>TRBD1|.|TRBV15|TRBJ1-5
CATSLDRGLNQPQHF
TGTGCCACCAGCCTGGACAGGGGTTTAAATCAGCCCCAGCATTTT
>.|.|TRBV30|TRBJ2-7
CAWSPRGHSYEQYF
TGTGCCTGGAGTCCACGGGGACACTCCTACGAGCAGTACTTC
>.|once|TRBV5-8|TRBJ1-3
CASRPTGSGNTIYF
TGTGCCAGCAGACCTACAGGGTCTGGAAACACCATATATTTT
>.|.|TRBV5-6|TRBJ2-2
CASSLGDGSSRELFF
TGTGCCAGCAGCTTGGGAGACGGGAGTTCGCGGGAGCTGTTTTTT
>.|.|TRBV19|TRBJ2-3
CASTRGVEDTQYF
TGTGCCAGTACCCGCGGGGTGGAAGATACGCAGTATTTT
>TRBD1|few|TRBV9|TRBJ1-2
CASRDRAIGYTF
TGTGCCAGCCGGGACAGGGCTATAGGCTACACCTTC
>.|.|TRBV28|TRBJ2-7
CASSFPYSYEQYF
TGTGCCAGCAGTTTCCCCTACTCCTACGAGCAGTACTTC
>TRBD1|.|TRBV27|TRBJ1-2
CASSLSGTGGLWGYTF
TGTGCCAGCAGTTTATCGGGGACAGGGGGACTATGGGGCTACACCTTC
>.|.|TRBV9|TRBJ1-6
CASSPEWTVLNSPLHF
TGTGCCAGCAGCCCTGAATGGACAGTCCTGAATTCACCCCTCCACTTT
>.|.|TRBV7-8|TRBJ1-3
CASSTTDTAGNTIYF
TGTGCCAGCAGCACGACGGATACGGCTGGAAACACCATATATTTT
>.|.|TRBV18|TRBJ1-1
CASSPDLNTEAFF
TGTGCCAGCTCACCAGACCTGAACACTGAAGCTTTCTTT
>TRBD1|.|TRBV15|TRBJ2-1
CATSDRRNEQFF
TGTGCCACCTCGGACAGGCGAAATGAGCAGTTCTTC
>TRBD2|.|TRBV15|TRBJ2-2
CATSSRGGVGELFF
TGTGCCACCAGCAGCCGCGGGGGGGTCGGGGAGCTGTTTTTT
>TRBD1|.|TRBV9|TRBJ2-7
CASSLQGNPSYEQYF
TGTGCCAGCAGCCTACAGGGGAATCCCTCCTACGAGCAGTACTTC
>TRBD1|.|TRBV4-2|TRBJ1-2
CASSQVGQGAYGYTF
TGTGCCAGCAGCCAAGTTGGACAGGGGGCCTATGGCTACACCTTC
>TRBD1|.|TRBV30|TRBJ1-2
CAWIWGGDSYGYTF
TGTGCCTGGATTTGGGGGGGGGACAGCTATGGCTACACCTTC
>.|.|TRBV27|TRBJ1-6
CASGMVWDSPLHF
TGTGCCAGCGGAATGGTCTGGGATTCACCCCTCCACTTT
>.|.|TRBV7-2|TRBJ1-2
CASSLVNNYGYTF
TGTGCCAGCAGCTTAGTAAATAACTATGGCTACACCTTC
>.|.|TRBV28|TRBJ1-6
CASSLFRATYNSPLHF
TGTGCCAGCAGTTTATTCAGGGCTACCTATAATTCACCCCTCCACTTT
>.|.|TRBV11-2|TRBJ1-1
CASSLATLNTEAFF
TGTGCCAGCAGCTTAGCCACACTGAACACTGAAGCTTTCTTT
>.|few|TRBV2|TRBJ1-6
CASSERLPGRVNSYNSPLHF
TGTGCCAGCAGTGAACGTCTCCCAGGGAGGGTGAACTCCTATAATTCACCCCTCCACTTT
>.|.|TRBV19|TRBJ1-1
CASSIGGGYTEAFF
TGTGCCAGTAGTATTGGGGGGGGCTACACTGAAGCTTTCTTT
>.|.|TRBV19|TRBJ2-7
CASSMGQPYEQYF
TGTGCCAGTAGTATGGGACAACCCTACGAGCAGTACTTC
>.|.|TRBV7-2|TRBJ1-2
CASSPDPYGYTF
TGTGCCAGCAGCCCAGACCCCTATGGCTACACCTTC
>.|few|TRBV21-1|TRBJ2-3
CASSKGLAGQMAAQYF
TGTGCCAGCAGCAAAGGTCTAGCGGGCCAGATGGCGGCGCAGTATTTT
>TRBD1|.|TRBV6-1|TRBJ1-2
CASSATGADYGYTF
TGTGCCAGCAGTGCGACAGGGGCTGACTATGGCTACACCTTC
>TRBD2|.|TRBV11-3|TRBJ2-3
CASSSPGERGGRANTDTQYF
TGTGCCAGCAGCTCTCCGGGTGAGCGGGGGGGCCGAGCAAACACAGATACGCAGTATTTT
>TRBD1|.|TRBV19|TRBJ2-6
CASTAKSGTGITLPTSGANVLTF
TGTGCCAGTACCGCCAAATCAGGGACAGGGATAACCTTACCTACGTCTGGGGCCAACGTCCTGACTTTC
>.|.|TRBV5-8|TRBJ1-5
CASSLGAGNQPQHF
TGTGCCAGCAGCTTGGGGGCAGGCAATCAGCCCCAGCATTTT
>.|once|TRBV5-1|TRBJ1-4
CASSLTGNEKLFF
TGCGCCAGCAGCTTGACAGGAAATGAAAAACTGTTTTTT
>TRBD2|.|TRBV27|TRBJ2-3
CASSLAGTSGGASTDTQYF
TGTGCCAGCAGTTTGGCGGGGACTAGCGGGGGGGCAAGCACAGATACGCAGTATTTT
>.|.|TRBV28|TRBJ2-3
CASRDAGVITDTQYF
TGTGCCAGCAGGGATGCAGGGGTCATCACAGATACGCAGTATTTT